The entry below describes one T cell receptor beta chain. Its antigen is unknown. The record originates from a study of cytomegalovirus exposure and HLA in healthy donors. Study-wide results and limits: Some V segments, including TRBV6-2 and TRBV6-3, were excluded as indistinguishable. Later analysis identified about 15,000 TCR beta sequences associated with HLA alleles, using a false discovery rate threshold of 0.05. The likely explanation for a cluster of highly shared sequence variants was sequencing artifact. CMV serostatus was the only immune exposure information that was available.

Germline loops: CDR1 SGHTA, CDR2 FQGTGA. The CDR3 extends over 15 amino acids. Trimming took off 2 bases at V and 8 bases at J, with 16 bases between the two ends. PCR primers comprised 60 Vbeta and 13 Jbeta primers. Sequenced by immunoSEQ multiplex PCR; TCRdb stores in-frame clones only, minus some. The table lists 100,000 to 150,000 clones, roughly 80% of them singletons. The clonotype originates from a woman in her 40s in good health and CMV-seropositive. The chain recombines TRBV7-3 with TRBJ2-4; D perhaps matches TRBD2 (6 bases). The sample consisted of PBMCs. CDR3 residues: CASSLSPSGGDIQYF. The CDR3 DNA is TGTGCCAGCAGCTTATCCCCCAGCGGAGGGGACATTCAGTACTTC. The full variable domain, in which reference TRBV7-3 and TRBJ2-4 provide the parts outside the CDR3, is GAGVSQTPSNKVTEKGKYVELRCDPISGHTALYWYRQSLGQGPEFLIYFQGTGAADDSGLPNDRFFAVRPEGSVSTLKIQRTERGDSAVYLCASSLSPSGGDIQYFGAGTRLSVL.